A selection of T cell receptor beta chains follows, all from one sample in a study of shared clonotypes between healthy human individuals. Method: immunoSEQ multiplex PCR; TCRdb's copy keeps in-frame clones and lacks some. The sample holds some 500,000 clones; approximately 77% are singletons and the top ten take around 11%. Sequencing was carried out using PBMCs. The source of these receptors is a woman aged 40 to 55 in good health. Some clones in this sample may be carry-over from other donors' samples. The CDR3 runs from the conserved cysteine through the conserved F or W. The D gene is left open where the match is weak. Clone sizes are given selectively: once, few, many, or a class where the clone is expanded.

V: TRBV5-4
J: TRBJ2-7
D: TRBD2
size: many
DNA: TGTGCCAGCAGCTCCCCGGGACTATCCTCCTACGAGCAGTACTTC
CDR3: CASSSPGLSSYEQYF

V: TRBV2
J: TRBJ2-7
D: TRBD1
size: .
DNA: TGTGCCAGCAGCGAGACAGGGTACGGATACGAGCAGTACTTC
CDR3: CASSETGYGYEQYF

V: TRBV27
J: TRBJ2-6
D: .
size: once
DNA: TGTGCCAGCAGTTCAACACCCAGCTCTGGGGCCAACGTCCTGACTTTC
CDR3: CASSSTPSSGANVLTF

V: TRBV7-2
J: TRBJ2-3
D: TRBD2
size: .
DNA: TGTGCCAGCAGCTTAGATAGCGGGAGCGCAGATACGCAGTATTTT
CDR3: CASSLDSGSADTQYF

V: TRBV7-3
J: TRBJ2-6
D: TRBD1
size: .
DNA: TGTGCCAGCAGCTCACAGGGGGCAGGTGGGGCCAACGTCCTGACTTTC
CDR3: CASSSQGAGGANVLTF

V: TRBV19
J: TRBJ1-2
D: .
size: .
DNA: TGTGCCAGTAGCCCCGGGGGTTGGGCCTATGGCTACACCTTC
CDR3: CASSPGGWAYGYTF

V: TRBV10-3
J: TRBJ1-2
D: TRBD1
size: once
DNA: TGTGCCATCAGCCTACTGCCGGGACAGCCCTATGGCTACACCTTC
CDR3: CAISLLPGQPYGYTF

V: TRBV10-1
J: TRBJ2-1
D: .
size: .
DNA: TGCGCCAGCTCCGGGACGTATTACAATGAGCAGTTCTTC
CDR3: CASSGTYYNEQFF

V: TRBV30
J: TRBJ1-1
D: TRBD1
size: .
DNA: TGTGCCTGGAGCTTGGACAGGGTCACTGAAGCTTTCTTT
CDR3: CAWSLDRVTEAFF

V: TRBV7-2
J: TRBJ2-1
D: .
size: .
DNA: TGTGCCAGCAGCTTCCCAGGGAGGAATGAGCAGTTCTTC
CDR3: CASSFPGRNEQFF

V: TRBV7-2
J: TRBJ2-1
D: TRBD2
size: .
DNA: TGTGCCAGCAGCTCCACTAGCGTCTACAATGAGCAGTTCTTC
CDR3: CASSSTSVYNEQFF

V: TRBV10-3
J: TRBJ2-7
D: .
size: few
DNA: TGTGCCATCCGGACCGAACTCTCTCTATACGAGCAGTACTTC
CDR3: CAIRTELSLYEQYF

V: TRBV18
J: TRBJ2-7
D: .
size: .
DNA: TGTGCCAGCTCACCTTCTGGCGGCACGTCCTACGAGCAGTACTTC
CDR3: CASSPSGGTSYEQYF

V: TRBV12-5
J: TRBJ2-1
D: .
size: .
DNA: TGTGCTAGTGGAGACCATGTCCCTCGAGGGTACAGGAATGAGCAGTTCTTC
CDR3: CASGDHVPRGYRNEQFF

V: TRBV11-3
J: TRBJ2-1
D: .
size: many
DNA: TGTGCCAGCAGCCCGTCACCTGGGACCGGCGGATACAATGAGCAGTTCTTC
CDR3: CASSPSPGTGGYNEQFF

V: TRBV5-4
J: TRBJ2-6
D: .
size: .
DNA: TGTGCCAGCTTGCGAGGGGGACCCTCTGGGGCCAACGTCCTGACTTTC
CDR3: CASLRGGPSGANVLTF

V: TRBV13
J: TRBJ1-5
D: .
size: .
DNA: TGTGCCAGCAGCTTAGTAGGGAATCAGCCCCAGCATTTT
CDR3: CASSLVGNQPQHF

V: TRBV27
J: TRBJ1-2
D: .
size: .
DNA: TGTGCCAGCAGTTGGAGCAGACTCCATAACTATGGCTACACCTTC
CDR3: CASSWSRLHNYGYTF

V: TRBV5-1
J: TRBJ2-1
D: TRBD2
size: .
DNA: TGTGCCAGCAGAACGGGACTAGCGGGAGTTGAGCAGTTCTTC
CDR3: CASRTGLAGVEQFF

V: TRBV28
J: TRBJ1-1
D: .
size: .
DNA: TGTGCCAGCAGTTACTCAGGGAGGGGGAACACTGAAGCTTTCTTT
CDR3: CASSYSGRGNTEAFF

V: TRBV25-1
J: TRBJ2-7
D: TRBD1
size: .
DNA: TGTGCCAGCAGTGATATGGACAGGGGCTCCTACGAGCAGTACTTC
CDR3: CASSDMDRGSYEQYF

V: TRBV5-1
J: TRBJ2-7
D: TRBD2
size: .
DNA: TGCGCCAGCAGCGCTAGCGGGAAATTTGAGCAGTACTTC
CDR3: CASSASGKFEQYF

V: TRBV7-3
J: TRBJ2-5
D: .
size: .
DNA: TGTGCCAGCGCCGGGAAGGGGGGAGAGACCCAGTACTTC
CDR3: CASAGKGGETQYF

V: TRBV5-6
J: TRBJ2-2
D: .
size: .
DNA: TGTGCCAGCAGTCGAACAGGTGAACAGGGGAACACCGGGGAGCTGTTTTTT
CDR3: CASSRTGEQGNTGELFF

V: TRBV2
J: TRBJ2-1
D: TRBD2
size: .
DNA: TGTGCCAGCAGTGAAATAGCGGGAGGTGATAGATACAATGAGCAGTTCTTC
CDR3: CASSEIAGGDRYNEQFF

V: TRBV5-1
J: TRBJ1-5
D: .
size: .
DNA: TGCGCCAGCAGCTTGGCGACTAATCAGCCCCAGCATTTT
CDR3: CASSLATNQPQHF

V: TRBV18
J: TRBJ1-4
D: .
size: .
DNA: TGTGCCAGCTCACCCAAGATGGACGAAAAACTGTTTTTT
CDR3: CASSPKMDEKLFF

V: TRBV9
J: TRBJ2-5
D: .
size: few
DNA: TGTGCCAGCAGCTCTTCGCGAACAGGCCAAGAGACCCAGTACTTC
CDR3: CASSSSRTGQETQYF

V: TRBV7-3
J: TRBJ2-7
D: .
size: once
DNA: TGTGCCAGCAGCCTTAGGGGGGCGGGACCCTACGAGCAGTACTTC
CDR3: CASSLRGAGPYEQYF

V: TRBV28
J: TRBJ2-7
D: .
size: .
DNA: TGTGCCAGCAGTTTTAAGGGGGTCTCCTACGAGCAGTACTTC
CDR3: CASSFKGVSYEQYF

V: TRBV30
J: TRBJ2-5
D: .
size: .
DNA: TGTGCCTGGAGCCCGATCCAAGAGACCCAGTACTTC
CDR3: CAWSPIQETQYF

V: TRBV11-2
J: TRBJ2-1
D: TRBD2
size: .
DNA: TGTGCCAGCAGGTCACTAGCGGGAGGCCGTAATGAGCAGTTCTTC
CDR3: CASRSLAGGRNEQFF

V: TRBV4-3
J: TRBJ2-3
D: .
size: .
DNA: TGCGCCAGCAGCCAAGGGCGACTAGGCGAAGATACGCAGTATTTT
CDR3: CASSQGRLGEDTQYF

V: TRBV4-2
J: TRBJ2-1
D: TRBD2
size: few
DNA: TGTGCCAGCAGCCAAGATTTCGGTAGCGGGAGGCTTGAGCAGTTCTTC
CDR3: CASSQDFGSGRLEQFF

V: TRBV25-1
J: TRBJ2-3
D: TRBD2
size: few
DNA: TGTGCCAGCAGTGAAATATTCGGGGGGTTCGGGTTTGATACGCAGTATTTT
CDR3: CASSEIFGGFGFDTQYF

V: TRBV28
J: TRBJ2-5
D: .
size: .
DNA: TGTGCCAGCATATCGCTCTGGGGGCTGTCAGAGACCCAGTACTTC
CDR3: CASISLWGLSETQYF

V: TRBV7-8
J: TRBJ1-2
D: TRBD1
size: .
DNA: TGTGCCAGCAGCCCACGGACAGGGGGCGGCTATGGCTACACCTTC
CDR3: CASSPRTGGGYGYTF

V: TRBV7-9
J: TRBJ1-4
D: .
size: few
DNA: TGTGCCAGCAGCTTAGACGACAGTGGGGGGAAACTGTTTTTT
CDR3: CASSLDDSGGKLFF

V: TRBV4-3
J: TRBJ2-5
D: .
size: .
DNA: TGCGCCAGCAGCCAAGATATTGACTTCCAAGAGACCCAGTACTTC
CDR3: CASSQDIDFQETQYF

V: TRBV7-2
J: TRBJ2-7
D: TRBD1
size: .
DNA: TGTGCCAGCAGCTCACGACAGGGGCCCTACGAGCAGTACTTC
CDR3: CASSSRQGPYEQYF

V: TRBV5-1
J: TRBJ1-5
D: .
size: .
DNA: TGCGCCAGCAGCCGCGGGACCGAGAATCAGCCCCAGCATTTT
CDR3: CASSRGTENQPQHF

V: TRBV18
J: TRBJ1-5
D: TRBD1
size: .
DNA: TGTGCCAGCTCACTCCAGGGGGGCAATCAGCCCCAGCATTTT
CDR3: CASSLQGGNQPQHF

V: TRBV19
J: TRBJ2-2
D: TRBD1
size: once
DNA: TGTGCCACCCAGAACAGGGGCTTGAACACCGGGGAGCTGTTTTTT
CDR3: CATQNRGLNTGELFF

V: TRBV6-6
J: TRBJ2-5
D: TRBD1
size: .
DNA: TGTGCCAGCAGCCTGGGACAGGGGGCAGGAGAGACCCAGTACTTC
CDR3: CASSLGQGAGETQYF

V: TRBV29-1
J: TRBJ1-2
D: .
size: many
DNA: TGCAGCGTTGGAAGCAGGGAAGGCTACACCTTC
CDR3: CSVGSREGYTF

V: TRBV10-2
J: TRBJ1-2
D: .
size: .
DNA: TGCGCCAGCAGTGAGTCGCGCAGGGCCTATGGCTACACCTTC
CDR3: CASSESRRAYGYTF

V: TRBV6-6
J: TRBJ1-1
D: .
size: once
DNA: TGTGCCAGCAGTTACTCCTTGAACACTGAAGCTTTCTTT
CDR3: CASSYSLNTEAFF

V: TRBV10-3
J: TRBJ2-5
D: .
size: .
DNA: TGTGCCATCAATGTTGGAGGGTTTGGGGAGACCCAGTACTTC
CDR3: CAINVGGFGETQYF